The source of this T cell receptor (beta chain) is a study of cytomegalovirus exposure and HLA in healthy donors. About the research overall: In an early release, HLA-typed donors contributed 90 million or so unique TCR sequences.

This clone was counted once. Its antigen is as yet unknown. The PCR made use of 60 Vbeta and 13 Jbeta primers. The assay was immunoSEQ multiplex PCR, and TCRdb's table has in-frame clones only and misses some. The sample lists approximately 110,000 clones; 55% to 75% were seen once. Donors showed nominal health when sampled, although they likely had unrecorded immune exposures. Study results and caveats: Cytomegalovirus status was reportedly diagnosed by the classifier with high sensitivity and specificity.

The CDR3 consists of 14 residues. Between the trimmed V and J ends, which lost 7 bases and 0 bases, there was a span of 12 bases. Germline loops: CDR1 WSHSY, CDR2 SAAADI. The sequenced sample was PBMCs. The sequence came from a woman in her seventies in good health and CMV-seropositive. The rearrangement uses TRBV10-2 and TRBJ1-1; the D gene is possibly TRBD1 (5 bases). As DNA, the CDR3 is TGCGCCAGCACCCCGACAGTTTTGAACACTGAAGCTTTCTTT. Its protein is CASTPTVLNTEAFF.